The source of this T cell receptor beta chain is a study of T cells after somatic rescue of genetic block. CDR1 is MDHEN and CDR2 is SYDVKM in the germline V gene. CDR3 length: 14 residues. Trimming took 5 bases from V and 6 from J, leaving 17 bases between them. TCRdb's copy holds only in-frame clones and misses some; the assay was immunoSEQ multiplex PCR. Of 80,000 to 90,000 clones listed, 75% to 90% are singletons. The rearrangement links TRBV28 to TRBJ2-7; no firm D call. This sequence was found in a woman aged 18-29 years. The sequenced material came from peripheral blood mononuclear cells (PBMCs). CDR3 residues: CASSGSPQPLEQYF. DNA for the CDR3: TGTGCCAGCAGTGGGTCCCCTCAACCCCTCGAGCAGTACTTC.